The rows below give T cell receptor beta chains drawn from one sample of a study of cytomegalovirus exposure and HLA in healthy donors. The method was immunoSEQ multiplex PCR; TCRdb's version includes in-frame clones alone and lacks a portion of them. The sample lists about 150,000 clones, about 89% occurring once. Input material: PBMCs. The receptors derive from a man between 18 and 35 years old in good health and CMV-seronegative. The CDR3 runs from the conserved cysteine through the conserved F or W. The order of the fields is CDR3 protein, CDR3 DNA, J gene, D gene, clone size, V gene. The D gene is left open where the match is weak. Clone sizes are given selectively: once, few, many, or a class where the clone is expanded.

CASTVTGIVTDTQYF | TGTGCCAGCACCGTTACAGGGATTGTAACAGATACGCAGTATTTT | TRBJ2-3 | NA | once | TRBV5-4
CATQGDWYEQYF | TGTGCCACCCAGGGGGATTGGTACGAGCAGTACTTC | TRBJ2-7 | TRBD1 | NA | TRBV19
CASRPPSGTNTGELFF | TGTGCCAGCAGACCTCCTAGCGGGACCAACACCGGGGAGCTGTTTTTT | TRBJ2-2 | TRBD2 | NA | TRBV13
CASSQGGPGQGYNEQFF | TGCGCCAGCAGCCAAGGAGGCCCGGGACAGGGCTACAATGAGCAGTTCTTC | TRBJ2-1 | TRBD1 | NA | TRBV4-3
CASSHIPGQGVTETQYF | TGTGCCAGCAGCCACATCCCGGGACAGGGGGTGACAGAGACCCAGTACTTC | TRBJ2-5 | TRBD1 | once | TRBV5-4
CASSFGWRAFF | TGTGCCAGCAGCTTCGGGTGGCGGGCTTTCTTT | TRBJ1-1 | NA | NA | TRBV11-2
CASSVAASMRETQYF | TGTGCCAGCAGCGTAGCGGCCTCAATGAGGGAGACCCAGTACTTC | TRBJ2-5 | NA | NA | TRBV9
CASSFTGAGYTF | TGTGCCAGCAGCTTTACAGGGGCCGGCTACACCTTC | TRBJ1-2 | TRBD1 | NA | TRBV7-2
CASSSPGGAGRNTGELFF | TGTGCCAGCAGTTCCCCCGGGGGGGCTGGTCGGAACACCGGGGAGCTGTTTTTT | TRBJ2-2 | TRBD2 | once | TRBV27
CAWSPDRLNTEAFF | TGTGCCTGGAGTCCGGACAGGTTGAACACTGAAGCTTTCTTT | TRBJ1-1 | TRBD1 | NA | TRBV30
CASSLSGGASTEAFF | TGCGCCAGCAGCTTGTCGGGGGGGGCGAGCACTGAAGCTTTCTTT | TRBJ1-1 | NA | NA | TRBV5-1
CASFTEDGTRSFEQFF | TGTGCCAGCTTTACCGAGGACGGGACTAGGTCCTTTGAGCAGTTCTTC | TRBJ2-1 | TRBD2 | NA | TRBV18
CSAGALGVGEAFF | TGCAGCGCTGGGGCTTTAGGGGTGGGTGAAGCTTTCTTT | TRBJ1-1 | NA | NA | TRBV29-1
CASSLDLAGLNNEQFF | TGTGCCAGCAGCTTAGATCTAGCGGGACTTAACAATGAGCAGTTCTTC | TRBJ2-1 | TRBD2 | NA | TRBV13
CASSLQIPRTGELFF | TGTGCCAGCAGTTTACAGATCCCCCGCACCGGGGAGCTGTTTTTT | TRBJ2-2 | NA | NA | TRBV27
CASSGSGISGNTIYF | TGTGCCAGCAGCGGTTCCGGGATTTCCGGAAACACCATATATTTT | TRBJ1-3 | NA | NA | TRBV9
CATRQGGTDTQYF | TGTGCCACCCGACAGGGGGGAACAGATACGCAGTATTTT | TRBJ2-3 | TRBD1 | once | TRBV27
CASSEQSGSKTAEQFF | TGTGCCAGCAGCGAACAAAGCGGGAGTAAGACGGCTGAGCAGTTCTTC | TRBJ2-1 | TRBD2 | NA | TRBV7-2
CASSVGRSVAAQETQYF | TGTGCCAGCAGCGTAGGGAGATCTGTAGCGGCTCAAGAGACCCAGTACTTC | TRBJ2-5 | NA | NA | TRBV9
CAWSAGHTADQPQHF | TGTGCCTGGAGTGCGGGACATACAGCGGATCAGCCCCAGCATTTT | TRBJ1-5 | NA | NA | TRBV30
CSVGTGVGYTF | TGCAGTGTCGGGACAGGGGTGGGCTACACCTTC | TRBJ1-2 | TRBD1 | few | TRBV20-1
CASSEVAYRRDGYTF | TGTGCCAGCAGTGAAGTCGCATACCGACGGGATGGCTACACCTTC | TRBJ1-2 | NA | NA | TRBV6-1
CATGSGGWDTQYF | TGTGCCACTGGTTCTGGAGGTTGGGATACGCAGTATTTT | TRBJ2-3 | NA | NA | TRBV10-3
CASSTPPGHEQYF | TGTGCCAGTAGTACCCCTCCTGGGCACGAGCAGTACTTC | TRBJ2-7 | NA | NA | TRBV19
CASSLEKTGATNTGELFF | TGCGCCAGCAGCTTGGAGAAGACAGGGGCCACGAACACCGGGGAGCTGTTTTTT | TRBJ2-2 | TRBD1 | NA | TRBV5-1
CASSLDRVTSGTITYNEQFF | TGTGCCAGCAGTCTGGACAGGGTAACTAGCGGGACTATTACCTACAATGAGCAGTTCTTC | TRBJ2-1 | TRBD2 | NA | TRBV27
CASSQTGTRNQPQHF | TGTGCCAGCAGCCAGACAGGGACGCGCAATCAGCCCCAGCATTTT | TRBJ1-5 | TRBD1 | NA | TRBV6-5
CASSQQGGTEAFF | TGTGCCAGCAGCCAACAGGGTGGGACTGAAGCTTTCTTT | TRBJ1-1 | NA | NA | TRBV7-3
CASSVAAGGAIGELFF | TGTGCCAGCAGCGTAGCAGCAGGGGGCGCGATCGGGGAGCTGTTTTTT | TRBJ2-2 | TRBD1 | once | TRBV9
CASSMDYTQYF | TGTGCCAGCAGCATGGACTATACGCAGTATTTT | TRBJ2-3 | NA | NA | TRBV6-5
CASSTGGRISNQPQHF | TGTGCCAGTAGTACAGGGGGGCGGATAAGCAATCAGCCCCAGCATTTT | TRBJ1-5 | TRBD1 | NA | TRBV19
CASRSGYGYTF | TGTGCCAGCAGGTCCGGCTATGGCTACACCTTC | TRBJ1-2 | NA | NA | TRBV6-5
CATGQGYEQYF | TGTGCGACGGGACAGGGTTACGAGCAGTACTTC | TRBJ2-7 | TRBD1 | NA | TRBV28
CASSQLGGDNSPLHF | TGTGCCAGCAGCCAATTGGGAGGGGATAATTCACCCCTCCACTTT | TRBJ1-6 | NA | few | TRBV16
CASSLRSGKEQYF | TGTGCCAGCAGCCTGCGCAGCGGTAAGGAGCAGTACTTC | TRBJ2-7 | NA | NA | TRBV5-1
CASSLTSSYEQYF | TGTGCCAGCAGTTTGACTAGCTCCTACGAGCAGTACTTC | TRBJ2-7 | NA | NA | TRBV27
CASSRTGTFRETQYF | TGTGCCAGCTCGAGGACAGGCACCTTTCGTGAGACCCAGTACTTC | TRBJ2-5 | TRBD1 | NA | TRBV19